This TCR beta chain emerged from a study of T cell repertoires in cytomegalovirus infection. The germline CDR1 and CDR2 sequences are MDHEN and SYDVKM. The V and J ends lost 5 bases and 6 bases respectively, with 16 bases between them. The CDR3 has 14 amino acids. TCRdb reprocessed the reads with MiXCR, giving one entry per CDR3 protein. This sample carries fewer than 200,000 distinct CDR3 sequences, 8.5% to 10% of them seen once, and the ten largest clones take about 5%. The genes are TRBV28 and TRBJ1-1, with D tentatively TRBD1 (5 bases). The TCR was taken from a human donor in good health (CMV status not recorded). Some clones in this sample may be carry-over from other donors' samples. The sample taken for sequencing was PBMCs. The CDR3 spells CASSIGTLFSEAFF. DNA for the CDR3: TGTGCCAGCAGTATCGGGACCCTATTTTCTGAAGCTTTCTTT.